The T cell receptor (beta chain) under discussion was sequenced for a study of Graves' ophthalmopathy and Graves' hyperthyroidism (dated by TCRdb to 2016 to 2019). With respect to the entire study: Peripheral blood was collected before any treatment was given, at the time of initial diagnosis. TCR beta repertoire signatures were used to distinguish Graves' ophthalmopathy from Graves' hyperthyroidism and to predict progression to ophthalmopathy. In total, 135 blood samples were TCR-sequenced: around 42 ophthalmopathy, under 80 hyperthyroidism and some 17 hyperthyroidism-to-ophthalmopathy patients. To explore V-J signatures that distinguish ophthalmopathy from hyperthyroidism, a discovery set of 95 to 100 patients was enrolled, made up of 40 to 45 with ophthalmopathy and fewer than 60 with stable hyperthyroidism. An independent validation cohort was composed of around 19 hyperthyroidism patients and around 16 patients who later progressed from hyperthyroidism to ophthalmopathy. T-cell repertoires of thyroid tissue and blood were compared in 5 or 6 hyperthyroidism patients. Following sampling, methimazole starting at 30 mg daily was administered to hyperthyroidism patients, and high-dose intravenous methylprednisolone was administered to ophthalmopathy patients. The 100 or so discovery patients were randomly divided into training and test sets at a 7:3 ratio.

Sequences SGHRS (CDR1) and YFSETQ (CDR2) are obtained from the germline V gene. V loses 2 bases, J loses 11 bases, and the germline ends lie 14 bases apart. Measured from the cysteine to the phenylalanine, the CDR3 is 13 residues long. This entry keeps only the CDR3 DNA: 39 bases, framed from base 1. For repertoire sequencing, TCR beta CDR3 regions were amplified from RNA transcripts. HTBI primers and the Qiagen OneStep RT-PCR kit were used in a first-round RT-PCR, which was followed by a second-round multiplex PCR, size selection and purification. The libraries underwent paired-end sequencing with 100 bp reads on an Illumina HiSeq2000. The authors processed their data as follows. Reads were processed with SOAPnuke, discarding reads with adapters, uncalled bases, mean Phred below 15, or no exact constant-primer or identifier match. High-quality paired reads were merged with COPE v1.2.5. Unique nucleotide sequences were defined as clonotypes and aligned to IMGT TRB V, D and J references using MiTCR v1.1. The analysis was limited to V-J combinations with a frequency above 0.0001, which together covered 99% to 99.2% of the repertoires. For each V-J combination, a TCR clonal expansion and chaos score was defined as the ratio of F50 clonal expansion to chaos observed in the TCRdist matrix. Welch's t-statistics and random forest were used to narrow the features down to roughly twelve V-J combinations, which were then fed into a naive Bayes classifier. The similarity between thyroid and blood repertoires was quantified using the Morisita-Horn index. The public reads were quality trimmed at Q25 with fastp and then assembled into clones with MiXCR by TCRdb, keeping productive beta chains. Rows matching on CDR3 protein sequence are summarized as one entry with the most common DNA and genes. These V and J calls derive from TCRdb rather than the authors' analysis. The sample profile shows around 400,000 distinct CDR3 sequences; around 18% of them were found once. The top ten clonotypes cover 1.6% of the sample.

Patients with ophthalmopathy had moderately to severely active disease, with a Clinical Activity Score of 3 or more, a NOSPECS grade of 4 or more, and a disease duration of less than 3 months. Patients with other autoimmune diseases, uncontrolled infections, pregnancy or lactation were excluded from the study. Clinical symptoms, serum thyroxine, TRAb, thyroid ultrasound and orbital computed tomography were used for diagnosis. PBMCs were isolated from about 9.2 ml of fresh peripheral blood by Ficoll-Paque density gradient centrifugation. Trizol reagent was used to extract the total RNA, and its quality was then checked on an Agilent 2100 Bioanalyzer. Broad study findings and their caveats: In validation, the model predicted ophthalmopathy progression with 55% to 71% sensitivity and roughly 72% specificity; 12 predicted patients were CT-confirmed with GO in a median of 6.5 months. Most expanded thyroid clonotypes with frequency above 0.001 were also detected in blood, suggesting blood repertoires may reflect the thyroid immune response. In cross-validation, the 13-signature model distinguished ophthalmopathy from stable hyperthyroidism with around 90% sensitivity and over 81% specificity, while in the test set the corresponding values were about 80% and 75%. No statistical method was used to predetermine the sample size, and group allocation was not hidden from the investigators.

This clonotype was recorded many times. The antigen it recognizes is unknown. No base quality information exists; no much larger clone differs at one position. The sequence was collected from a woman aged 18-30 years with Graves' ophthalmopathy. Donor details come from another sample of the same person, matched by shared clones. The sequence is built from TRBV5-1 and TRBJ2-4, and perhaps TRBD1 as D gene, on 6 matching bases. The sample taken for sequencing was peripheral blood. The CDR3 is CASSLPLEGVQYF. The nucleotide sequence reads TGCGCCAGCAGCTTACCCCTCGAGGGGGTTCAGTACTTC.